Below, 15 T cell receptor beta chains from the same sample are listed, as sequenced in a study of patients and donors after allogeneic stem cell transplantation. TCRdb re-called the RT-PCR reads through MiXCR, storing one row per CDR3 protein. In the table there are around 23,000 distinct CDR3 sequences, about 30% of which are singletons. Material: blood, either unsorted or a sorted T cell fraction (not recorded which). These receptor sequences come from a human donor who was either an allogeneic HSCT recipient or a stem cell or donor lymphocyte infusion donor (not recorded which). It is not recorded whose cells these are; they may come from a transplant donor.

This clonotype has ten or more counts. The V call is TRBV15, the J call TRBJ1-5; D remains unclear. The CDR3 contains 16 residues. Trimming removed 4 bases from V and 2 bases from J, with 15 bases in between. The germline V gene has CDR1 LNHNV and CDR2 YYDKDF (reference sequence). CDR3 sequence reads: CATSTPEGYGNQPQHF. DNA for the CDR3: TGTGCCACCAGCACCCCTGAGGGATACGGCAATCAGCCCCAGCATTTT.

V is TRBV24-1 and J is TRBJ1-2; D uncertain. Trimming stripped 2 bases from V and 4 bases from J, with 4 bases between. The germline gives CDR1 KGHDR, CDR2 SFDVKD. The CDR3 consists of 12 residues. The CDR3 spells CATSDSGYGYTF. The CDR3 bases are TGTGCCACCAGTGATTCAGGCTATGGCTACACCTTC.

The J gene is TRBJ1-4, the V gene TRBV9, with TRBD1 matching over 10 bases. With 0 bases clipped from V and 8 bases from J, the junction kept 4 bases outside the gene matches. The germline V gene has CDR1 SGDLS and CDR2 YYNGEE. The CDR3 has 15 residues. The CDR3 DNA sequence: TGTGCCAGCAGCGTAGAGTGGGACAGGGGCGAAAAACTGTTTTTT. Protein sequence: CASSVEWDRGEKLFF. The full variable domain, in which reference TRBV9 and TRBJ1-4 provide the parts outside the CDR3, is DSGVTQTPKHLITATGQRVTLRCSPRSGDLSVYWYQQSLDQGLQFLIQYYNGEERAKGNILERFSAQQFPDLHSELNLSSLELGDSALYFCASSVEWDRGEKLFFGSGTQLSVL.

This clonotype has only a few counts. The chain recombines TRBV7-6 with TRBJ1-1; D not certain. V was clipped by 1 base and J by 2 bases, with 8 bases between them. Germline-derived CDR1 and CDR2 are SGHVS and FNYEAQ. This CDR3 comprises 14 residues. CDR3 region: CASSLDGKNTEAFF. The CDR3 coding sequence is TGTGCCAGCAGCTTAGACGGCAAAAACACTGAAGCTTTCTTT.

The chain links TRBV12-3 or TRBV12-4 to TRBJ1-5, with a tentative D call TRBD1 (5 bases). The length of the CDR3 is 11 residues. V was trimmed by 8 bases and J by 6 bases, leaving 8 bases between them. Here the CDR3 reads CASGGVQPQHF. CDR3 bases: TGTGCCAGCGGGGGTGTTCAGCCCCAGCATTTT.

The CDR3 DNA reads as TGTGCCAGCAGCCAAGTTGGCAGTACCTACGAGCAGTACGTC. The encoded protein is CASSQVGSTYEQYV. The rearrangement joins TRBV14 to TRBJ2-7, with D unresolved. CDR1 is SGHDN and CDR2 is FVKESK in the germline V gene. V lost 1 base and J lost 2, with 9 bases in between. The CDR3 contains 14 residues.

In its sample, this clonotype was seen a few times. The chain employs TRBV24-1 and TRBJ1-5; no definite D call. The V gene lost 4 bases and the J gene lost 5 bases, with 11 bases spanning the gap. Germline V gene sequence: CDR1 KGHDR, CDR2 SFDVKD. The CDR3 runs 14 residues. In DNA, the CDR3 is TGTGCCACCAGTGAGGGCAGGATGGATCAGCCCCAGCATTTT. It is translated as CATSEGRMDQPQHF.

The chain links TRBV6-4 to TRBJ2-3; 8 positions match TRBD1. The trim removed 4 bases at V and 5 bases at J, leaving 5 bases unmatched. The CDR3 covers 14 residues. In germline, CDR1 is MRHNA, CDR2 SNTAGT. The CDR3 DNA is TGTGCCAGCAGTGCCCAGGGGGCTGAAGATACGCAGTATTTT. Its translation: CASSAQGAEDTQYF.

For the CDR3, the DNA is TGTGCCAGCAGTTACTCCCGGACAGGGGGCAGGTACGAGCAGTACTTC. Translated, it gives CASSYSRTGGRYEQYF. This chain links TRBV6-5 with TRBJ2-7; 11 nucleotides match TRBD1. Germline V CDR1 and CDR2: MNHEY, SVGAGI. After removal of 0 bases from V and 4 bases from J, the junction contained 5 bases not matched to a gene. The CDR3 is 16 amino acids.

This chain joins TRBV11-2 and TRBJ2-5; the match to TRBD2 covers 11 bases. Germline V gene lookup returns CDR1 SGHAT and CDR2 FQNNGV. The junction had 2 bases not matched to a gene; V was cut back by 1 base and J by 1 base. The CDR3 runs to 16 residues. CDR3: CASSLAGTSGQETQYF. In DNA, the CDR3 is TGTGCCAGCAGCTTAGCCGGGACTAGCGGCCAAGAGACCCAGTACTTC.

The V and J genes are TRBV3-1 and TRBJ1-2; 8 bases agree with TRBD1. Germline V CDR1 and CDR2: LGHDT, YNNKEL (reference sequence). The CDR3 length is 14 residues. V dropped 4 bases and J dropped 3; count of bases not matched to a gene: 4. The CDR3: CASSRQGKDYGYTF. The DNA for the CDR3 is TGTGCCAGCAGCCGACAGGGGAAGGACTATGGCTACACCTTC.

The chain joins TRBV4-2 to TRBJ2-2; D might be TRBD2 (6 bases). Trimming pared 6 bases from V and 1 base from J, leaving 9 bases between. This CDR3 region has 14 residues. In germline, CDR1 is LGHNA, CDR2 YNFKEQ. The CDR3 region has the DNA TGTGCCAGCAGACCCGGGGGGAACACCGGGGAGCTGTTTTTT. It specifies CASRPGGNTGELFF.

The chain couples TRBV4-1 to TRBJ1-4, with 7 bases lining up with TRBD1. CDR3 length: 15 residues. After removal of 1 base from V and 5 bases from J, the junction contained 4 bases not matched to a gene. The V gene's germline CDR1 is MGHRA and CDR2 YSYEKL. The CDR3 is CASSQVQGENEKLFF. As DNA, the CDR3 is TGCGCCAGCAGCCAAGTGCAGGGGGAAAATGAAAAACTGTTTTTT.

In DNA form, the CDR3 reads TGCGCCAGCAGCCATTTCCCCACAGGGGCCTCCTATGGCTACACCTTC. This translates into CASSHFPTGASYGYTF. V and J are TRBV4-3 and TRBJ1-2, with TRBD1 matching 7 bases. There are 16 residues in the CDR3. With V trimmed by 3 bases and J by 4 bases, 11 bases remained unmatched. Germline CDR1 LGHNA, CDR2 YSLEER.

Note on this clonotype: A junction end diverges from the germline sequence, so it may reflect a read error. The chain uses TRBV9 and TRBJ2-2; no reliable D call. Germline CDR1 and CDR2: SGDLS and YYNGEE. The CDR3 is 14 amino acids. CDR3 sequence: CASSVVLGSGELFF. CDR3 bases: TGTGCTAGCAGCGTAGTGTTGGGGTCCGGGGAGCTGTTTTTT.